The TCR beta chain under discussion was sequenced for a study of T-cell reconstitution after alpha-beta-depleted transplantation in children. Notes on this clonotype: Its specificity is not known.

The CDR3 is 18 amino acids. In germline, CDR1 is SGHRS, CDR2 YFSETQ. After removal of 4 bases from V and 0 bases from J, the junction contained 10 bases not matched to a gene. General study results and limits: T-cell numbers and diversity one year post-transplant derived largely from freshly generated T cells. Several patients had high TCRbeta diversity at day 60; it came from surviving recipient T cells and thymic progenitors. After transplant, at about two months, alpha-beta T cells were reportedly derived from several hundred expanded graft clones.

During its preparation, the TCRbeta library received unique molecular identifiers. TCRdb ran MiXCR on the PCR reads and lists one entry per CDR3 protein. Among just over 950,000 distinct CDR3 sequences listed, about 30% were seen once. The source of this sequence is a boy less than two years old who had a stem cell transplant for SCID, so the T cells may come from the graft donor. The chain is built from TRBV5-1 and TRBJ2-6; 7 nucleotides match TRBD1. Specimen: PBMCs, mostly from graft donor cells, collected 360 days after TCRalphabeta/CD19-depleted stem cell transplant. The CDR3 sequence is CASSPRDSASSGANVLTF. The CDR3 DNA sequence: TGCGCCAGCAGCCCGAGGGACAGCGCCAGCTCTGGGGCCAACGTCCTGACTTTC.